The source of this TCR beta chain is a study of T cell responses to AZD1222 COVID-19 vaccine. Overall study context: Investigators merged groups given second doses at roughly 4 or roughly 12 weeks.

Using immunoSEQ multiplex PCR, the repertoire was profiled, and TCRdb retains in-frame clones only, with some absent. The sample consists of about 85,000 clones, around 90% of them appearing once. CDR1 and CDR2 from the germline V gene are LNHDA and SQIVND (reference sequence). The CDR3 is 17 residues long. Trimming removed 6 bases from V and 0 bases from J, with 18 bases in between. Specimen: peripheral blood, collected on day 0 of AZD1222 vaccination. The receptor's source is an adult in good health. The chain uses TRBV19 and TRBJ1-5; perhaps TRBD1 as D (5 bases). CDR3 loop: CASSTDGPGYSNQPQHF. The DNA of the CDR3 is TGTGCCAGTAGCACGGACGGACCAGGGTATAGCAATCAGCCCCAGCATTTT.